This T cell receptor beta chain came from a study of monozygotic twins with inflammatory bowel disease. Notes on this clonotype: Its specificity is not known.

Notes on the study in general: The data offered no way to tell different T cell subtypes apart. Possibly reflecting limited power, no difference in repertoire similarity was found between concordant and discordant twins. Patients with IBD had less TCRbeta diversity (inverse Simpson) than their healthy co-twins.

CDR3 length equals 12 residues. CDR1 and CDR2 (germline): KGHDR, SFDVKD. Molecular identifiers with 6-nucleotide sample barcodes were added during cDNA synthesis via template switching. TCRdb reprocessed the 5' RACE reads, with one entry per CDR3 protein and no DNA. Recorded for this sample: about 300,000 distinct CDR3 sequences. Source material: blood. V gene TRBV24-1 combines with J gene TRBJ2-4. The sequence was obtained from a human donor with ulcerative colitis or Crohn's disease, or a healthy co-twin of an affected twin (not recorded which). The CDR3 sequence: CATKDRTDIQYF.